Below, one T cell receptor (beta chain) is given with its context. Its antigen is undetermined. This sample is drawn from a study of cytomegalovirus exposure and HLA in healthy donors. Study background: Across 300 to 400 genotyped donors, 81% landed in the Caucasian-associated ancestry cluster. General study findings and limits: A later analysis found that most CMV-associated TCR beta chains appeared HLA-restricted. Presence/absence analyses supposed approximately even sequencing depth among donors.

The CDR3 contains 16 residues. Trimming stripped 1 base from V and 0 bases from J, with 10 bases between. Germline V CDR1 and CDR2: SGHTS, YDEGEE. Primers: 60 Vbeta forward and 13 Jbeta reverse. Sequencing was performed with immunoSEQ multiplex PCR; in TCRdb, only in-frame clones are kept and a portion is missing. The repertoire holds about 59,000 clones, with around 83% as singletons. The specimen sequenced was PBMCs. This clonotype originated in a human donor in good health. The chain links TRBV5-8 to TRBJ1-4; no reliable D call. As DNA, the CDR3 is TGTGCCAGCAGCTTGTTGCCGGGTGCAACTAATGAAAAACTGTTTTTT. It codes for CASSLLPGATNEKLFF.